This T cell receptor (beta chain) stems from a study of Ad26.COV2.S vaccination and SARS-CoV-2 variants. Whole-study findings and limits: Substantial response breadth was reportedly seen for spike-specific CD8+ and CD4+ T cells after vaccination. In TCR breadth and depth analyses, total T cell responses may have been underestimated. Vaccinated individuals (as opposed to placebo recipients) had higher spike-specific TCR breadth.

Sequencing used immunoSEQ multiplex PCR; TCRdb keeps in-frame clones, though not all of them. The table shows about 350,000 clones, with approximately 90% occurring only once. A note on this clone: The target antigen is unknown.

The sequencing used peripheral blood, collected after recovery from COVID-19. The receptor's source is a human donor who had recovered from COVID-19.

The CDR3 DNA is TGTGCCAGTAGTATTTCGCCTGATGTTGGGGGTTCGAGGGGCTACACCTTC. Translation gives CASSISPDVGGSRGYTF. The V call is TRBV19, the J call TRBJ1-2, with a tentative D call TRBD1 (5 bases). Trimming took off 3 bases at V and 8 bases at J, with 25 bases between the two ends. Germline V gene lookup returns CDR1 LNHDA and CDR2 SQIVND (reference sequence). CDR3 length equals 17 residues.